This T cell receptor (beta chain) was sequenced in a study of blood T cell repertoires in COVID-19. Study-level background: PBMCs, B-cell-depleted T cells, or T cells were the source of the cDNA or gDNA that made up the material.

TCRdb keeps only in-frame clones here, not all; method: immunoSEQ multiplex PCR. The sample holds 100,000 to 150,000 clones, about 87% seen once. This CDR3 comprises 13 residues. In germline, CDR1 is MNHEY, CDR2 SVGAGI. Trimming stripped 6 bases from V and 4 bases from J, with 12 bases between. The sequencing input was peripheral blood. The sequence derives from a middle-aged man with acute or convalescent COVID-19. The chain employs TRBV6-5 and TRBJ1-2; D gene uncertain. The CDR3 loop is CASSQSISYGYTF. Here the CDR3 DNA reads TGTGCCAGCAGCCAGTCGATATCCTATGGCTACACCTTC.